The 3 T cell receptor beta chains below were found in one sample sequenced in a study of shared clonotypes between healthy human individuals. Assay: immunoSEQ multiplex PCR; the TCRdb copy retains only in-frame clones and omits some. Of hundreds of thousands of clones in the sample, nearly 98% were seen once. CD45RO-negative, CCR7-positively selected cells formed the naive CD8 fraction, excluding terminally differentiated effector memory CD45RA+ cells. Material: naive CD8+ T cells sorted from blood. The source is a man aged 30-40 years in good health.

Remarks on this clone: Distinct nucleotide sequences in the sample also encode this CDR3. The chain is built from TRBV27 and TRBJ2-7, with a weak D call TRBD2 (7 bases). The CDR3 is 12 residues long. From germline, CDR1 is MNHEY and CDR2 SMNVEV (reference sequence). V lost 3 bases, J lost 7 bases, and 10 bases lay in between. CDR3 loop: CASSFGGREQYF. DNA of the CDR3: TGTGCCAGCAGTTTCGGGGGGCGTGAGCAGTACTTC.

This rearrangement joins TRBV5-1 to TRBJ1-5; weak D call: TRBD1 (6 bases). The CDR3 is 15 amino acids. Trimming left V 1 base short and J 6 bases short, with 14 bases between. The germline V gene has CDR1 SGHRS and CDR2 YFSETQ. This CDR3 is CASSLTTGHTQPQHF. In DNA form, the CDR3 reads TGCGCCAGCAGCTTGACTACAGGGCACACTCAGCCCCAGCATTTT.

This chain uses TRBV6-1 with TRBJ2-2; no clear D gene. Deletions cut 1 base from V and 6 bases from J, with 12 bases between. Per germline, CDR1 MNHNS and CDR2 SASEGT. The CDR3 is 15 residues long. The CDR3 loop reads CASSEVWGLAGELFF. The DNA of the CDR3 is TGTGCCAGCAGTGAAGTATGGGGTTTAGCCGGGGAGCTGTTTTTT.